This TCR beta chain was documented in a study of cytomegalovirus exposure and HLA in healthy donors. Researchers ran the PCR with 60 Vbeta and 13 Jbeta primers. How the authors handled the data: Unique TCR beta chains numbered about 79 million in a later analysis, with approximately 10 million shared. Here immunoSEQ multiplex PCR was the method, and the copy in TCRdb shows in-frame clones only, minus some. From that table come the V and J calls and clone size; the DNA was used to work out D and trimming. This listing includes 150,000 or so clones. The junction had 9 bases not matched to a gene; V was cut back by 4 bases and J by 7 bases. Looked up from germline, CDR1 is SGHNT and CDR2 is YYREEE (reference sequence). This CDR3 has 15 amino acids.

This TCR came from a woman aged 18-29 years in good health and CMV-seronegative. What was sequenced was PBMCs. The gene calls are TRBV5-4 and TRBJ1-4; TRBD1 matches at 8 bases. Here the CDR3 reads CASSQSGGGGEKLFF. The CDR3 nucleotides read TGTGCCAGCAGCCAATCAGGGGGCGGGGGTGAAAAACTGTTTTTT.